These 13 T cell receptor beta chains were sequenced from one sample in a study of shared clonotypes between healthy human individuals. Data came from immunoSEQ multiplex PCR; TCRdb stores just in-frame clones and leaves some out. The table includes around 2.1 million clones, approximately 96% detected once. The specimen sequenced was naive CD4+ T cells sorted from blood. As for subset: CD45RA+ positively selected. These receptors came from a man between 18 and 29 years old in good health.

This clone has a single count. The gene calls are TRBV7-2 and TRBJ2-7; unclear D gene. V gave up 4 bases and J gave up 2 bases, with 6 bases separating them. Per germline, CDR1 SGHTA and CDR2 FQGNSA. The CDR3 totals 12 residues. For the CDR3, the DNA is TGTGCCAGCAGCTCCTCCCCCTACGAGCAGTACTTC. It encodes CASSSSPYEQYF.

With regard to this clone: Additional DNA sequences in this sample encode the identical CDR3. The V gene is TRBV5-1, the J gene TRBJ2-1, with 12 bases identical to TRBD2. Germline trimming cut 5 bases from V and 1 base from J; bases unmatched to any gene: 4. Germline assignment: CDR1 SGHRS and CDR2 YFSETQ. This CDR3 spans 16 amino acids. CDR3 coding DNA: TGCGCCAGCAGTCCGGGACTAGCGGGTTCCTACAATGAGCAGTTCTTC. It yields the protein CASSPGLAGSYNEQFF. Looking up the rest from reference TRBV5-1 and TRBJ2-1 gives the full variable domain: KAGVTQTPRYLIKTRGQQVTLSCSPISGHRSVSWYQQTPGQGLQFLFEYFSETQRNKGNFPGRFSGRQFSNSRSEMNVSTLELGDSALYLCASSPGLAGSYNEQFFGPGTRLTVL.

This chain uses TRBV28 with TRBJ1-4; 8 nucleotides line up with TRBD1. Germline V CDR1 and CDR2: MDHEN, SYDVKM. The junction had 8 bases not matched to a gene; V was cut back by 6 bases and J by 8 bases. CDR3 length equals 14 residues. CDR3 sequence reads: CASRTQGAGEKLFF. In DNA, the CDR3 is TGTGCCAGCAGAACCCAGGGGGCAGGGGAAAAACTGTTTTTT.

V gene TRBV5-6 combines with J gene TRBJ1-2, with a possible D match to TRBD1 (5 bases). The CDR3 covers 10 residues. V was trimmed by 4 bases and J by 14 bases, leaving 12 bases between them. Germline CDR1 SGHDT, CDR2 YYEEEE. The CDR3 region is CASSGARPTF. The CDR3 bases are TGTGCCAGCAGCGGGGCCCGGCCAACCTTC.

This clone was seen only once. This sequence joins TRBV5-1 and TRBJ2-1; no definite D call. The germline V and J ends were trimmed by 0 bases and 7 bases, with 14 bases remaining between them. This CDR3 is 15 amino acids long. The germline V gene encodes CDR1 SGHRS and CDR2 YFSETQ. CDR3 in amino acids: CASSLESRSTNEQFF. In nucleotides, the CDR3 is TGCGCCAGCAGCTTGGAGTCTAGGAGTACGAATGAGCAGTTCTTC.

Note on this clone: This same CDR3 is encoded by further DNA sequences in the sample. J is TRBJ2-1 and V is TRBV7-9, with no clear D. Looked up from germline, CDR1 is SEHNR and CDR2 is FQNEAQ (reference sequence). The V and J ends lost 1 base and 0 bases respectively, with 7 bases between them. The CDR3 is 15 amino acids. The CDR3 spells CASSLEGSSYNEQFF. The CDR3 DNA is TGTGCCAGCAGCTTAGAGGGAAGCTCCTACAATGAGCAGTTCTTC. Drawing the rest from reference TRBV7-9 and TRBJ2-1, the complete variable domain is DTGVSQNPRHKITKRGQNVTFRCDPISEHNRLYWYRQTLGQGPEFLTYFQNEAQLEKSRLLSDRFSAERPKGSFSTLEIQRTEQGDSAMYLCASSLEGSSYNEQFFGPGTRLTVL.

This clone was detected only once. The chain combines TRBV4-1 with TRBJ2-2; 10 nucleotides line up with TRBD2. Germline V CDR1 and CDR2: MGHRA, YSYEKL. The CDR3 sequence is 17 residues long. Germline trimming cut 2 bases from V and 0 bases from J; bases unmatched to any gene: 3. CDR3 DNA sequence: TGCGCCAGCAGCCAACCCAGCGGGAGGGCGAACACCGGGGAGCTGTTTTTT. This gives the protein CASSQPSGRANTGELFF.

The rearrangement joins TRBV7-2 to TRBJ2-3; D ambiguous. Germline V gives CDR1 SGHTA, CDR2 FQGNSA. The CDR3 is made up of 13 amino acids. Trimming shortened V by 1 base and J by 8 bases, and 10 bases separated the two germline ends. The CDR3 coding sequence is TGTGCCAGCAGCTTAGATTGGGGTGGTACGCAGTATTTT. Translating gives CASSLDWGGTQYF. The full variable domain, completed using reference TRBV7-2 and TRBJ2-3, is GAGVSQSPSNKVTEKGKDVELRCDPISGHTALYWYRQSLGQGLEFLIYFQGNSAPDKSGLPSDRFSAERTGGSVSTLTIQRTQQEDSAVYLCASSLDWGGTQYFGPGTRLTVL.

The CDR3 is CASKTSEAGETDTQYF. The CDR3 DNA reads TGTGCCAGCAAAACCTCGGAGGCGGGGGAGACAGATACGCAGTATTTT. The V gene is TRBV12-1, the J gene TRBJ2-3; the D call TRBD2 from the table was never checked on the DNA. TRBV12-1 counts as a pseudogene. This CDR3 region has 16 residues.

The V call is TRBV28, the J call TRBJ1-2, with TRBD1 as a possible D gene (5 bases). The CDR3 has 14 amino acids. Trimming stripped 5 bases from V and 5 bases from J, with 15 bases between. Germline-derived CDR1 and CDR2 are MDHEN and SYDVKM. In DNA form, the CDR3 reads TGTGCCAGCAGTCCAGGACACATAGGGTATGGCTACACCTTC. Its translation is CASSPGHIGYGYTF.

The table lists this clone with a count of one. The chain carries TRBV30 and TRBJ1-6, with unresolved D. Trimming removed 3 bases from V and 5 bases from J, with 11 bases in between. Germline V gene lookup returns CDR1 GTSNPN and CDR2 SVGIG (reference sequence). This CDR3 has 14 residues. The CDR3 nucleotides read TGTGCCTGGAGGGCCGGGCCTAATAATTCACCCCTCCACTTT. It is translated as CAWRAGPNNSPLHF.

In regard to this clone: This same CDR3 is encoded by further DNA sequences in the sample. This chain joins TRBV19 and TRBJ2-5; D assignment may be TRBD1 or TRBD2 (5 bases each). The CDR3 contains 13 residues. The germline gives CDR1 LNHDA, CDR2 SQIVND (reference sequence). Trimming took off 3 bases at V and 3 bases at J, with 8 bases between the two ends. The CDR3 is CASSIGGKETQYF. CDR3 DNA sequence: TGTGCCAGTAGTATTGGGGGTAAAGAGACCCAGTACTTC.

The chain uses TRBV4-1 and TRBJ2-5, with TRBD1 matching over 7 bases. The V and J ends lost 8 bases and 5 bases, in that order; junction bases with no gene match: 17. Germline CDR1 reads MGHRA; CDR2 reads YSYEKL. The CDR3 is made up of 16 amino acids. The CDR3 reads CASGGQVSSRRETQYF. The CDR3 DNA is TGCGCCAGCGGCGGACAGGTTTCTTCTCGGAGGGAGACCCAGTACTTC.